This TCR beta chain was recorded in a study of cytomegalovirus exposure and HLA in healthy donors. In the study overall: About 85 million unique TCR sequences came from HLA-typed donors in an early release. Out of several hundred genotyped donors, 81% belonged to the Caucasian-associated ancestry cluster.

Germline assignment: CDR1 SGHTA and CDR2 FQGNSA. With V trimmed by 1 base and J by 4 bases, 16 bases remained unmatched. The CDR3 spans 19 residues. It was with 60 Vbeta and 13 Jbeta primers that the PCR ran. Sequencing was performed with immunoSEQ multiplex PCR; in TCRdb, only in-frame clones are kept and a portion is missing. The table includes 150,000 to 200,000 clones, 75% to 85% detected once. This clone has a single count. The V call is TRBV7-2, the J call TRBJ2-7, with TRBD2 matching over 10 bases. The sequenced sample was PBMCs. This clonotype was sampled from a woman aged 45 to 65 in good health and CMV-seronegative. The CDR3 nucleotides are TGTGCCAGCAGCTTAGTAACTCAGCGGGGGGGCCCCTTTTCTTACGAGCAGTACTTC. Translation: CASSLVTQRGGPFSYEQYF.